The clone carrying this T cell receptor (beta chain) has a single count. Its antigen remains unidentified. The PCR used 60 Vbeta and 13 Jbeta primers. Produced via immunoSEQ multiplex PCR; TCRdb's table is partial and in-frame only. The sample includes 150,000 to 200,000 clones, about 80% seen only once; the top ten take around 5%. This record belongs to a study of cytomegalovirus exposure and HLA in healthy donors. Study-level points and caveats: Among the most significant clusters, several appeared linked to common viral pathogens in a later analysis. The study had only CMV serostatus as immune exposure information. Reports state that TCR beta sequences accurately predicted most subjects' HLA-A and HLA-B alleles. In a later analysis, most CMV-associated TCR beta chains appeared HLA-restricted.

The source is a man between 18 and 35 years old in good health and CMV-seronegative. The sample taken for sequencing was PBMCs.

The CDR3 DNA reads as TGTGCCAGCTCACCACCCGGAAGGGCCGGGGGTTACGAGCAGTACTTC. Translation: CASSPPGRAGGYEQYF. The rearrangement uses TRBV18 and TRBJ2-7, with a tentative D call TRBD2 (6 bases). CDR1 and CDR2 from the germline V gene are KGHSH and LQKENI. V lost 0 bases and J 4 bases, leaving 16 bases between the germline ends. The length of the CDR3 is 16 residues.